Below, 12 T cell receptor beta chains from the same sample are listed, as sequenced in a study of cytomegalovirus exposure and HLA in healthy donors. The PCR was carried out with 60 Vbeta primers and 13 Jbeta primers. Libraries were prepared by immunoSEQ multiplex PCR; TCRdb keeps only in-frame clonotypes and omits some of them. The table records about 160,000 clones, 75% of them present only once. The sequenced material came from PBMCs. The receptor set was obtained from a woman between 45 and 60 years old in good health and CMV-seropositive.

The V gene is TRBV5-4, the J gene TRBJ2-2, with 7 bases lining up with TRBD1. CDR3 length equals 15 residues. V gave up 3 bases and J gave up 4 bases; unmatched junction bases: 6. Germline V lookup: CDR1 SGHNT, CDR2 YYREEE (reference sequence). This CDR3 reads CASSSPDRSTGELFF. The CDR3 DNA reads TGTGCCAGCAGCTCCCCGGACAGGTCCACCGGGGAGCTGTTTTTT.

This clone was seen only a few times. This chain connects TRBV5-5 to TRBJ2-7; 7 bases align to TRBD2. Germline V gene data show CDR1 as SGHKS and CDR2 as YYEKEE (reference sequence). The CDR3 is made up of 15 amino acids. J gave up 2 bases and V 4 bases, and 9 bases lay outside the gene matches. CDR3 sequence (DNA): TGTGCCAGCAGCCTATACTGGGAGGGGACCTACGAGCAGTACTTC. Translated: CASSLYWEGTYEQYF. The full variable domain, completed using reference TRBV5-5 and TRBJ2-7, is DAGVTQSPTHLIKTRGQQVTLRCSPISGHKSVSWYQQVLGQGPQFIFQYYEKEERGRGNFPDRFSARQFPNYSSELNVNALLLGDSALYLCASSLYWEGTYEQYFGPGTRLTVT.

The chain has TRBV5-1 and TRBJ2-5, with 10 bases matching TRBD2. Unmatched junction bases numbered 4, after V lost 6 bases and J lost 2 bases. Looked up from germline, CDR1 is SGHRS and CDR2 is YFSETQ. This CDR3 is built from 14 residues. This CDR3 reads CASTTLAGQETQYF. In nucleotides, the CDR3 is TGCGCCAGCACCACACTAGCGGGACAAGAGACCCAGTACTTC.

The V and J genes are TRBV29-1 and TRBJ2-3; D unresolved. The CDR3 is made up of 12 amino acids. Between the trimmed V and J ends, which lost 3 bases and 4 bases, there was a span of 8 bases. Germline V gene sequence: CDR1 SQVTM, CDR2 ANQGSEA. CDR3 in amino acids: CSVDTSADTQYF. For the CDR3, the DNA is TGCAGCGTTGATACCAGTGCAGATACGCAGTATTTT.

This chain uses TRBV29-1 with TRBJ2-1; 7 nucleotides align to TRBD2. CDR1 and CDR2 from the germline V gene are SQVTM and ANQGSEA. This CDR3 spans 11 amino acids. The CDR3 coding sequence is TGCACCGGGGAGGGCTACAATGAGCAGTTCTTC. Residues: CTGEGYNEQFF.

The chain combines TRBV5-8 with TRBJ1-2; 7 bases are a match to TRBD1. Germline trimming cut 2 bases from V and 4 bases from J; bases unmatched to any gene: 8. The germline V gene has CDR1 SGHTS and CDR2 YDEGEE. The CDR3 spans 15 residues. The CDR3 sequence: CASSFFVGGGYGYTF. For the CDR3, the DNA is TGTGCCAGCAGCTTTTTTGTAGGGGGCGGCTATGGCTACACCTTC.

A note on this clone: Mismatch with germline at one junction end may stem from a read error. V and J are TRBV4-1 and TRBJ2-1; 10 nucleotides agree with TRBD2. Germline CDR1 and CDR2: MGHRA and YSYEKL. The CDR3 totals 17 residues. Here the CDR3 DNA reads TGCGTCAGCTCAACGAAGGGGGTACTAGCGGGGATCAATGAGCAGTTCTTC. Translation: CVSSTKGVLAGINEQFF.

This chain's CDR3 is CSGGGRETQYF. The CDR3 DNA sequence: TGCAGCGGGGGGGGTAGGGAGACCCAGTACTTC. The V call is TRBV29-1, the J call TRBJ2-5, with 7 nucleotides matching TRBD2. CDR1 is SQVTM and CDR2 is ANQGSEA in the germline V gene. This CDR3 has 11 amino acids. J was trimmed by 5 bases and V by 7 bases; bases with no gene match: 4.

The chain has TRBV7-4 and TRBJ2-5; possibly TRBD2 for D (5 bases). Germline V gives CDR1 SGHVT, CDR2 SQSDAQ. V lost 0 bases and J 5 bases, leaving 22 bases between the germline ends. The CDR3 runs to 18 residues. The CDR3 sequence: CASSLAEVFCRCRETQYF. The DNA for the CDR3 is TGTGCCAGCAGCTTAGCGGAGGTCTTCTGCAGGTGCCGGGAGACCCAGTACTTC.

This clone has a single count. This chain joins TRBV7-9 and TRBJ1-4, with 11 bases fitting TRBD1. This CDR3 region has 17 residues. The junction had 7 bases not matched to a gene; V was cut back by 5 bases and J by 2 bases. Germline V gives CDR1 SEHNR, CDR2 FQNEAQ (reference sequence). DNA for the CDR3: TGTGCCAGCAGCCAATCGGACAGGGGGCTCACTAATGAAAAACTGTTTTTT. It encodes CASSQSDRGLTNEKLFF. Drawing the rest from reference TRBV7-9 and TRBJ1-4, the complete variable domain is DTGVSQNPRHKITKRGQNVTFRCDPISEHNRLYWYRQTLGQGPEFLTYFQNEAQLEKSRLLSDRFSAERPKGSFSTLEIQRTEQGDSAMYLCASSQSDRGLTNEKLFFGSGTQLSVL.

The rearrangement joins TRBV6-1 to TRBJ1-6; D uncertain. CDR1 is MNHNS, CDR2 SASEGT, per germline. The CDR3 totals 14 residues. V dropped 5 bases and J dropped 7 bases, with 12 bases sitting between them. CDR3 protein: CASSPEALNSPLHF. The CDR3 DNA reads as TGTGCCAGCAGTCCGGAAGCGTTAAATTCACCCCTCCACTTT.

This clone was detected a few times. The rearrangement uses TRBV5-4 and TRBJ1-2, with D possibly being TRBD1 (5 bases). This CDR3 is 14 amino acids long. Germline CDR1 reads SGHNT; CDR2 reads YYREEE (reference sequence). The germline V and J ends were trimmed by 4 bases and 6 bases, with 16 bases remaining between them. CDR3 in DNA: TGTGCCAGCAGCCCGGTGGGAGGGGAAGATGGCTACACCTTC. It is translated as CASSPVGGEDGYTF.